Listed below are T cell receptor beta chains from one sample, sequenced in a study of radiotherapy plus CTLA-4 blockade in lung cancer. Some clones are missing from TCRdb's copy, which holds only in-frame ones; the method was immunoSEQ multiplex PCR. Of about 60,000 clones listed, over 70% are singletons. This specimen was peripheral blood, taken from a patient treated with radiotherapy plus ipilimumab. Receptor source: a human donor with non-small cell lung cancer who had a partial response to radiotherapy plus ipilimumab. CDR3s include the opening cysteine and the closing phenylalanine or tryptophan. The order of the fields is D gene, J gene, V gene, clone size, CDR3 DNA, CDR3 protein. The D gene is left open where the match is weak. For some rows the clone size is stated as once, few or many, or as a class when expanded; others skip it.

D: -; J: TRBJ2-3; V: TRBV4-1; size: -; DNA: TGCGCCAGCAGCTCCTCTCAGGGATCGGGAGCCTCTAGCACAGATACGCAGTATTTT; CDR3: CASSSSQGSGASSTDTQYF
D: -; J: TRBJ2-7; V: TRBV19; size: few; DNA: TGTGCCGTCGGGTTCTCCTACGAGCAGTACTTC; CDR3: CAVGFSYEQYF
D: -; J: TRBJ1-1; V: TRBV11-3; size: few; DNA: TGTGCCAGCAGCCGGACGGGAGGGGAGGTTGAAGCTTTCTTT; CDR3: CASSRTGGEVEAFF
D: -; J: TRBJ1-2; V: TRBV21-1; size: -; DNA: TGTGCCAGCAGCATGGGGACACCCGGCTACACCTTC; CDR3: CASSMGTPGYTF
D: TRBD2; J: TRBJ2-5; V: TRBV5-4; size: -; DNA: TGTGCCAGCAGCATGACTAGCGGGGGGCAAGAGACCCAGTACTTC; CDR3: CASSMTSGGQETQYF
D: -; J: TRBJ1-1; V: TRBV6-5; size: -; DNA: TGTGCCAGCAAAAAGATGGGACAAGAAGCTTTCTTT; CDR3: CASKKMGQEAFF
D: -; J: TRBJ1-3; V: TRBV5-5; size: -; DNA: TGTGCCAGCAGCGGTTCGAGGGCCCTCTCTGGAAACACCATATATTTT; CDR3: CASSGSRALSGNTIYF
D: -; J: TRBJ1-2; V: TRBV28; size: few; DNA: TGTGCCAGCAGTGTGGGGGGGAACTATGGCTACACCTTC; CDR3: CASSVGGNYGYTF
D: TRBD1; J: TRBJ1-2; V: TRBV6-1; size: -; DNA: TGTGCCAGCAGTGAATTCGGGACAGGCGGCTATGGCTACACCTTC; CDR3: CASSEFGTGGYGYTF
D: TRBD1; J: TRBJ2-3; V: TRBV30; size: once; DNA: TGTGCCTGGAGTCCTCCCACCTACGGGACAGTAGATACGCAGTATTTT; CDR3: CAWSPPTYGTVDTQYF
D: TRBD1; J: TRBJ1-6; V: TRBV15; size: -; DNA: TGTGCCACCAGCCGACAGGGCCGTAATTCACCCCTCCACTTT; CDR3: CATSRQGRNSPLHF
D: TRBD1; J: TRBJ1-1; V: TRBV30; size: -; DNA: TGTGCCTGGAATCGCGACAGGGGTGAAGCTTTCTTT; CDR3: CAWNRDRGEAFF
D: TRBD1; J: TRBJ2-7; V: TRBV7-6; size: -; DNA: TGTGCCAGCAGCCCTCGCCAGGGGGAGATCGGGGTCTACGAGCAGTACTTC; CDR3: CASSPRQGEIGVYEQYF
D: TRBD1; J: TRBJ1-2; V: TRBV6-5; size: few; DNA: TGTGCCAGCAGTGGCAACAGGGGAGGCGACTATGGCTACACCTTC; CDR3: CASSGNRGGDYGYTF
D: -; J: TRBJ1-2; V: TRBV18; size: -; DNA: TGTGCCAGCTCACGTGGCTCAGGCGACTATGGCTACACCTTC; CDR3: CASSRGSGDYGYTF
D: TRBD2; J: TRBJ2-3; V: TRBV10-1; size: few; DNA: TGCGCCAGCAGTGAGGGGAGGGGTGCGCAGTATTTT; CDR3: CASSEGRGAQYF
D: TRBD2; J: TRBJ2-2; V: TRBV9; size: -; DNA: TGTGCCAGCAGCGCCCCGGGACTAGCGGGGGGTCTTAACACCGGGGAGCTGTTTTTT; CDR3: CASSAPGLAGGLNTGELFF
D: -; J: TRBJ1-1; V: TRBV5-6; size: -; DNA: TGTGCCAGCAGCTTGGCGGGCAGGGGTGAAGCTTTCTTT; CDR3: CASSLAGRGEAFF
D: -; J: TRBJ2-3; V: TRBV5-6; size: few; DNA: TGTGCCAGCAGCTTGGGGGGGGTCACAGATACGCAGTATTTT; CDR3: CASSLGGVTDTQYF
D: TRBD1; J: TRBJ1-2; V: TRBV28; size: -; DNA: TGTGCCAGCAGTTTAGCGGGTTGGGGGACAGCTGACAACTATGGCTACACCTTC; CDR3: CASSLAGWGTADNYGYTF
D: TRBD1; J: TRBJ2-3; V: TRBV7-3; size: -; DNA: TGTGCCAGCAGCCTGACAGGGTCAACAGATACGCAGTATTTT; CDR3: CASSLTGSTDTQYF
D: -; J: TRBJ2-7; V: TRBV19; size: -; DNA: TGTGCCAGTAGCAGGGTAGGATACGAGCAGTACTTC; CDR3: CASSRVGYEQYF
D: TRBD1; J: TRBJ1-2; V: TRBV5-1; size: -; DNA: TGCGCCAGCACCCGACAGGGGAACTATGGCTACACCTTC; CDR3: CASTRQGNYGYTF
D: -; J: TRBJ2-3; V: TRBV4-3; size: -; DNA: TGCGCCAGCAGCCCGGGACATCTAAGCACAGATACGCAGTATTTT; CDR3: CASSPGHLSTDTQYF
D: -; J: TRBJ2-7; V: TRBV6-7; size: -; DNA: TGTGCCAGCAGTCAGCACAGGGAGCAGTACTTC; CDR3: CASSQHREQYF
D: TRBD2; J: TRBJ2-7; V: TRBV27; size: -; DNA: TGTGCCAGCAGTTTCCCTACAGCGGGGGGCTGGGAGCAGTACTTC; CDR3: CASSFPTAGGWEQYF
D: TRBD1; J: TRBJ1-5; V: TRBV19; size: -; DNA: TGTGCCAGTAGTATAGGGGGGACAGGGGTTCAGCCCCAGCATTTT; CDR3: CASSIGGTGVQPQHF
D: -; J: TRBJ2-2; V: TRBV4-3; size: -; DNA: TGCGCCAGCAGCCAAACCGAGCTCACCGGGGAGCTGTTTTTT; CDR3: CASSQTELTGELFF
D: -; J: TRBJ2-1; V: TRBV4-1; size: few; DNA: TGCGCCAGCAGCCAAGATTTCCCACGGGTTCTAGAACAGTTCTTC; CDR3: CASSQDFPRVLEQFF
D: TRBD2; J: TRBJ2-7; V: TRBV9; size: -; DNA: TGTGCCAGCAGCGAGGCAGCGGGGGCTTCCTACGAGCAGTACTTC; CDR3: CASSEAAGASYEQYF
D: -; J: TRBJ2-7; V: TRBV6-1; size: -; DNA: TGTGCCAGCAGCAAACAGGGAAACGAGCAGTACTTC; CDR3: CASSKQGNEQYF
D: TRBD1; J: TRBJ1-2; V: TRBV9; size: few; DNA: TGTGCCAGCAGCGCCCGCGGACAGGGTGACTATGGCTACACCTTC; CDR3: CASSARGQGDYGYTF
D: TRBD1; J: TRBJ1-1; V: TRBV29-1; size: many; DNA: TGCAGCGTTTCTCAGGGGGCAACTGAAGCTTTCTTT; CDR3: CSVSQGATEAFF
D: -; J: TRBJ2-3; V: TRBV30; size: -; DNA: TGTGCCTGGAGTCGGGCCAGGGGCACAGATACGCAGTATTTT; CDR3: CAWSRARGTDTQYF